This TCR beta chain was sequenced during a study of response to subunit inactivated influenza vaccine. The ends were cut back, 8 bases at V and 4 bases at J, with 18 bases in the middle. This CDR3 region has 14 residues. From germline, CDR1 is MNHEY and CDR2 SVGEGT. TCRdb processed the RT-PCR reads anew with MiXCR; each CDR3 protein has one entry. The table lists 500,000 to 550,000 distinct CDR3 sequences, less than 25% of them singletons. This sample was shared with a second study, whose subject was T cells expressing NK-cell markers. From that study: 5'RACE template switching built TCR beta cDNA with unique molecular identifiers.

The genes are TRBV6-2 or TRBV6-3 and TRBJ2-7; a weak D match, TRBD1 (5 bases). This clonotype was sampled from a man aged 45-65 years who received an inactivated influenza vaccine. Specimen: CD4+ T cells sorted from PBMCs, collected 12 days after vaccination. CDR3 bases: TGTGCCAGCGGTCGGGCAGGGTCTTTATACGAGCAGTACTTC. Translating gives CASGRAGSLYEQYF.